The clone carrying this T cell receptor (beta chain) was counted at least ten times. The antigen is undetermined. The sample originates from a study of T cells in Graves' hyperthyroidism and ophthalmopathy. Whole-study results and caveats: Clonotypes that were expanded in thyroid above 0.001 mostly appeared in blood too. In validation, the model predicted ophthalmopathy. These predictions came a median approximately 6.5 months before onset.

TCR beta CDR3 sequences were amplified from RNA transcripts. HTBI primers were employed in a first-round RT-PCR of the TCR CDR3. TCRdb processed the multiplex PCR reads anew with MiXCR; each CDR3 protein has one entry. The sample contains 350,000 or so distinct CDR3 sequences, roughly 20% of which appear only once. Absent ophthalmopathy progression within 18 months defined stable Graves' hyperthyroidism. Patients were excluded because of uncontrolled infection, other autoimmune disease, pregnancy or lactation. The source material was blood. The TCR was taken from a woman aged 45-65 years with Graves' hyperthyroidism.

The CDR3 region has the DNA TGTGCCAGCTCACCGGACAGGGGAAGATACGAGCAGTACTTC. It codes for CASSPDRGRYEQYF. The rearrangement uses TRBV18 and TRBJ2-7; 9 positions match TRBD1. Looked up from germline, CDR1 is KGHSH and CDR2 is LQKENI. The CDR3 is made up of 14 amino acids. V lost 3 bases to trimming and J lost 4 bases; unmatched junction nucleotides: 4.